This entry concerns a single TCR beta chain. Germline V gene data show CDR1 as SNHLY and CDR2 as FYNNEI. CDR3 size: 13 residues. Deletions cut 4 bases from V and 13 bases from J, with 19 bases between. Participating donors were healthy, HIV-negative adults free of recent acute infections or vaccinations. This sample is part of a study of shared clonotypes between healthy human individuals. Here immunoSEQ multiplex PCR was the method, and the copy in TCRdb shows in-frame clones only, minus some. The sample carries some 2,500,000 clones, 92% recorded once. The receptor comes from a man in his late teens or twenties in good health. Some clones in this sample may be carry-over from other donors' samples. The sequencing sample was made of naive CD4+ T cells from PBMCs. This sample's subset: CD45RA+ positively selected. V usage is TRBV2 and J usage is TRBJ2-5; D is unclear. Here the CDR3 DNA reads TGTGCCAGCAGTGGGGCAGCCAGCCTGAGTAGGTACTTC. It codes for CASSGAASLSRYF.